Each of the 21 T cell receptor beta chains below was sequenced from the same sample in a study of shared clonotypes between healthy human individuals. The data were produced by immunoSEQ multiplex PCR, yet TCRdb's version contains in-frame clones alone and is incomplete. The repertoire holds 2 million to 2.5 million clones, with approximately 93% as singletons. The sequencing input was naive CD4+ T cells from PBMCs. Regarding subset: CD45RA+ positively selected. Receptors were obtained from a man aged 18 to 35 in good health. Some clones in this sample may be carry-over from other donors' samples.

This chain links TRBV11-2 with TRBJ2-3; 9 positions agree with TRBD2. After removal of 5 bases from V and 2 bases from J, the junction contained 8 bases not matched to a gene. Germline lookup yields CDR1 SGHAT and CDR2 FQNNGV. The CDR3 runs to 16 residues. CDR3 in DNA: TGTGCCAGCAGCCCGCGACTAGCGGCTTACACAGATACGCAGTATTTT. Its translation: CASSPRLAAYTDTQYF.

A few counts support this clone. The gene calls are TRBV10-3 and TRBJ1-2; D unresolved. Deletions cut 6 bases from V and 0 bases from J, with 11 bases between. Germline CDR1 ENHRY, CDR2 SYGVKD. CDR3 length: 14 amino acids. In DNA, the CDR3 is TGTGCCATCAGCGCTGCCGGTGCTAACTATGGCTACACCTTC. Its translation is CAISAAGANYGYTF.

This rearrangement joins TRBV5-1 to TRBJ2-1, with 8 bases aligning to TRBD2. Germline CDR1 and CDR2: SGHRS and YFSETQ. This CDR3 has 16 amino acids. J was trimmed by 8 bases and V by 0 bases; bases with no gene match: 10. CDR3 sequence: CASSLVLGLVGHEQFF. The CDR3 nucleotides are TGCGCCAGCAGCTTGGTGCTGGGACTAGTAGGCCATGAGCAGTTCTTC.

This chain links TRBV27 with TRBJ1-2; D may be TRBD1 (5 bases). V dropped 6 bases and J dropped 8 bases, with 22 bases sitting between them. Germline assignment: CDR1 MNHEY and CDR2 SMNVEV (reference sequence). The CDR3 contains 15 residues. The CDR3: CASRTAGTPGWGYTF. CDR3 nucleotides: TGTGCCAGCAGGACCGCCGGGACCCCGGGCTGGGGCTACACCTTC.

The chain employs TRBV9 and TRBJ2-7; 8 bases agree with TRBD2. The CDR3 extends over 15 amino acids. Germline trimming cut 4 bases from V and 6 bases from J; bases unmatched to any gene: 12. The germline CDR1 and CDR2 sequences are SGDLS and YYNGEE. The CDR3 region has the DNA TGTGCCAGCAGCCTCCTCGGGGGGGTAAGTGGCGAGCAGTACTTC. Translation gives CASSLLGGVSGEQYF.

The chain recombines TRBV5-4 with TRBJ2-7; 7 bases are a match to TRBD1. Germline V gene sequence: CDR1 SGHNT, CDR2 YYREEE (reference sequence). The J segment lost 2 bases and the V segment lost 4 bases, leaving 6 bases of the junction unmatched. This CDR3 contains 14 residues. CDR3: CASSPGTAPYEQYF. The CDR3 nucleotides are TGTGCCAGCAGCCCCGGGACAGCACCCTACGAGCAGTACTTC. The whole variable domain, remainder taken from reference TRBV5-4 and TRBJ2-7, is ETGVTQSPTHLIKTRGQQVTLRCSSQSGHNTVSWYQQALGQGPQFIFQYYREEENGRGNFPPRFSGLQFPNYSSELNVNALELDDSALYLCASSPGTAPYEQYFGPGTRLTVT.

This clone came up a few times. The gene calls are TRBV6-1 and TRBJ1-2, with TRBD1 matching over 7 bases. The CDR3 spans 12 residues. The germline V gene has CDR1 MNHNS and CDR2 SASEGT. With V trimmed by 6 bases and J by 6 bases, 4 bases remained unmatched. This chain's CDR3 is CASSQGGNGYTF. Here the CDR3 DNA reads TGTGCCAGCAGCCAGGGGGGCAATGGCTACACCTTC.

CDR3 residues: CASSSRGTGGTDTQYF. The CDR3 bases are TGTGCCAGCAGTTCGAGGGGTACAGGGGGGACAGATACGCAGTATTTT. This sequence joins TRBV27 and TRBJ2-3, with TRBD1 identical over 8 bases. Germline CDR1 reads MNHEY; CDR2 reads SMNVEV (reference sequence). The length of the CDR3 is 16 residues. J lost 3 bases, V lost 4 bases, and 9 bases had no gene match.

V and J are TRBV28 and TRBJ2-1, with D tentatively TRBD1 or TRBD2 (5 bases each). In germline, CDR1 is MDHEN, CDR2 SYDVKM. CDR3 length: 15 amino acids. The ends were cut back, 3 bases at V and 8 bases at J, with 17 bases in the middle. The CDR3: CASSFPGLGRDEQFF. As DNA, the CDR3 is TGTGCCAGCAGTTTCCCAGGGTTGGGGAGAGATGAGCAGTTCTTC. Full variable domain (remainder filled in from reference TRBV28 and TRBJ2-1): DVKVTQSSRYLVKRTGEKVFLECVQDMDHENMFWYRQDPGLGLRLIYFSYDVKMKEKGDIPEGYSVSREKKERFSLILESASTNQTSMYLCASSFPGLGRDEQFFGPGTRLTVL.

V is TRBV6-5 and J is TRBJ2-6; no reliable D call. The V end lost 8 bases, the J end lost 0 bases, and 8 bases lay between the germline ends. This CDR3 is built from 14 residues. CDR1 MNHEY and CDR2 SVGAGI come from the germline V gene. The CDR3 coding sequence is TGTGCCAGCTGCTTGGCCTCTGGGGCCAACGTCCTGACTTTC. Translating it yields CASCLASGANVLTF.

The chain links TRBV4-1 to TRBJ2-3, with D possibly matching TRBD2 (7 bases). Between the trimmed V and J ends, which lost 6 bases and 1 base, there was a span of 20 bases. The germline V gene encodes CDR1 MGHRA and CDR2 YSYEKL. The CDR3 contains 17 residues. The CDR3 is CASSPTGGGRGTDTQYF. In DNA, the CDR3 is TGCGCCAGCAGTCCCACCGGGGGCGGGAGAGGCACAGATACGCAGTATTTT.

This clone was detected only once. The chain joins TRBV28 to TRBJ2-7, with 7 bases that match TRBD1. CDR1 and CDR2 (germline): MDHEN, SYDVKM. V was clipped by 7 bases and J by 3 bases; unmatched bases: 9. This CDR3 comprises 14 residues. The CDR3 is CASILGPGGYEQYF. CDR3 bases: TGTGCCAGCATCCTGGGTCCAGGGGGCTACGAGCAGTACTTC.

The CDR3 DNA is TGTGCCAGCAGTTCTTACCGGGACGCGGAGGGGTATGGCTACACCTTC. Protein sequence: CASSSYRDAEGYGYTF. This rearrangement joins TRBV27 to TRBJ1-2, with D tentatively TRBD1 (5 bases). Germline CDR1 reads MNHEY; CDR2 reads SMNVEV (reference sequence). CDR3 length equals 16 residues. The V end was cut by 4 bases, the J end by 5 bases, with 20 bases between.

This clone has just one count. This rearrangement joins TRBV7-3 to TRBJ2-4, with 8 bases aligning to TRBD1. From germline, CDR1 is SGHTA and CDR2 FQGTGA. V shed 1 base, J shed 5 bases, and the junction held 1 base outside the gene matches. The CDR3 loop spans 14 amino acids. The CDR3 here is CASSLRDRQNIQYF. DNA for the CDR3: TGTGCCAGCAGCTTAAGGGACAGGCAAAACATTCAGTACTTC.

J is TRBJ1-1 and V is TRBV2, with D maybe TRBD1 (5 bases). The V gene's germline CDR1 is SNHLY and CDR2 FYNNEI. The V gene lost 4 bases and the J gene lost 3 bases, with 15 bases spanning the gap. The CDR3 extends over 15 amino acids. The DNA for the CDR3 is TGTGCCAGCAGTGTGGGCGGGGCGGGAGACACTGAAGCTTTCTTT. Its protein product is CASSVGGAGDTEAFF.

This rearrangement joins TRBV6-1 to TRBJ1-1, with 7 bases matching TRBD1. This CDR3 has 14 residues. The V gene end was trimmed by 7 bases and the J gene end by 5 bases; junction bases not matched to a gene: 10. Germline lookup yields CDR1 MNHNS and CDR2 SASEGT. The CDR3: CASNPGTVGTEAFF. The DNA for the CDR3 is TGTGCCAGCAACCCCGGGACAGTCGGGACTGAAGCTTTCTTT.

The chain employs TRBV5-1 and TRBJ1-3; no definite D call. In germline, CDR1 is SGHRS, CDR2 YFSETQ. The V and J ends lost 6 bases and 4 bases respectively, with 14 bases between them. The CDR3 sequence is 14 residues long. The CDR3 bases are TGCGCCAGCAAGCCTTGGACGGGAGGAAACACCATATATTTT. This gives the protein CASKPWTGGNTIYF. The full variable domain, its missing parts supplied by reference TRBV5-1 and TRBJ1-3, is KAGVTQTPRYLIKTRGQQVTLSCSPISGHRSVSWYQQTPGQGLQFLFEYFSETQRNKGNFPGRFSGRQFSNSRSEMNVSTLELGDSALYLCASKPWTGGNTIYFGEGSWLTVV.

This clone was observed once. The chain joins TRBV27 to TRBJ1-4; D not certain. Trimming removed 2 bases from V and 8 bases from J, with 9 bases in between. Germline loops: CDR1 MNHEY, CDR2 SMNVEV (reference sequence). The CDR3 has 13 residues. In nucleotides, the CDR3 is TGTGCCAGCAGTTTAAGGCTGGCCGAAAAACTGTTTTTT. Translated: CASSLRLAEKLFF.

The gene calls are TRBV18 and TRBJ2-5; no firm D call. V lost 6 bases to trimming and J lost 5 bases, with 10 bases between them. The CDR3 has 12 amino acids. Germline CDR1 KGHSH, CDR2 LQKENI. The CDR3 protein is CASSRPRETQYF. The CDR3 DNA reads TGTGCCAGCTCTCGACCCCGGGAGACCCAGTACTTC.

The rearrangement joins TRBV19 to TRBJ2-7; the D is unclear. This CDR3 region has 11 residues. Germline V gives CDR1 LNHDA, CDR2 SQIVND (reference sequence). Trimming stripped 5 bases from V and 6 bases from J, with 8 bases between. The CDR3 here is CASSDSGEQYF. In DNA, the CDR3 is TGTGCCAGTAGTGATTCAGGCGAGCAGTACTTC.

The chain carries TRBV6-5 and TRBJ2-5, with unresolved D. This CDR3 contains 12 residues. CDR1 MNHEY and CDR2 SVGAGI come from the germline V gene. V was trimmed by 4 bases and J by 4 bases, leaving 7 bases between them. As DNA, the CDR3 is TGTGCCAGCAGTTCGGCCGGAGAGACCCAGTACTTC. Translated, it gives CASSSAGETQYF.